Described below is a single TCR beta chain sequence and its context. The data were obtained in a study of cytomegalovirus exposure and HLA in healthy donors. Using immunoSEQ multiplex PCR, the repertoire was profiled, and TCRdb retains in-frame clones only, with some absent. The sample has tens of thousands of clones; approximately 90% are singletons. In germline, CDR1 is SGHTA, CDR2 FQGNSA. This CDR3 spans 16 amino acids. V was pared by 0 bases and J by 4 bases, with 13 bases between. The donors were in the approximately 120-subject validation cohort; that cohort was separate from the approximately 700-subject first cohort.

V usage is TRBV7-2 and J usage is TRBJ2-1; tentatively, D is TRBD2 (6 bases). The sequenced material came from PBMCs. The sequence came from a man between 18 and 29 years old in good health and CMV-seronegative. CDR3 sequence: CASSLANGRVYNEQFF. CDR3 in DNA: TGTGCCAGCAGCTTAGCGAACGGGAGAGTGTACAATGAGCAGTTCTTC. Full variable domain (outside the CDR3, taken from reference TRBV7-2 and TRBJ2-1): GAGVSQSPSNKVTEKGKDVELRCDPISGHTALYWYRQSLGQGLEFLIYFQGNSAPDKSGLPSDRFSAERTGGSVSTLTIQRTQQEDSAVYLCASSLANGRVYNEQFFGPGTRLTVL.